This T cell receptor (beta chain) was identified during a study of cytomegalovirus exposure and HLA in healthy donors (TCRdb year 2017). About the investigation overall: In an earlier analysis of some 550 of the donors, 276 Gb of sequence data and roughly 100 million unique TCR beta sequences from about 180 million T cells were reported. An early release that covered 500 to 800 HLA-typed donors contained about 300 gigabases of sequencing data and tens of millions of unique TCR sequences. The genetic ancestry cluster associated with self-reported Caucasian donors included about 81% of the 300 to 400 genotyped donors. The study aimed to test whether signatures of past pathogen exposure could be identified by cataloging public T cell receptors. The study profiled the T cell repertoires of about 640 subjects by immunosequencing and related them to cytomegalovirus serostatus. Besides the first cohort of some 670 subjects, a separate validation cohort made up of roughly 130 different subjects was used. The study combined high-throughput TCR immunosequencing, statistical association of individual TCRs with disease status, and machine learning to predict cytomegalovirus infection status. A later analysis re-analyzed previously published TCR beta repertoires from hundreds of donors and added high-resolution HLA genotyping to study TCR occurrence patterns. In the later analysis, no new phenotypic data were used to find candidate immune exposures; instead, reliance was placed on TCR beta sequences and their occurrence across donors. An earlier analysis of 500 to 650 of the donors applied high-throughput TCR beta sequencing to assess whether each TCR beta V gene segment acted as functional or pseudogenic. Donor age, sex, ethnicity and CMV serostatus were compiled alongside the repertoire data. In a later genetic analysis, genome-wide SNP genotypes for about three fifths of the roughly 670 donors were used, and that subset was treated as a discovery cohort. All discovery cohort repertoires had been generated on a single sequencing platform. HLA typing included class I and class II loci at four-digit resolution. The number of donors typed differed by locus, with about 629-640 for A, B, C, DRB1 and DQB1, more than 500 for DQA1, 606 for DPA1, and about 450 for DPB1. Roughly five DR-DQ haplotypes were handled as single units for association and clustering, since linkage in the cohort was strong. On average, 235,054 unique TCR beta nucleotide sequences were sequenced per donor among 350 to 400 genotyped donors of the cohort, with roughly 18% of those sequences being non-productive.

The cohort comprised approximately 700 healthy bone marrow donors. At the time of sampling, every cohort member was nominally healthy, though immune exposures that went unrecorded were likely present. The donor was CMV seronegative and was included in the group of 352 seronegative cohort members. A peripheral blood sample was collected from each donor, and TCR beta sequencing was performed on peripheral blood mononuclear cells. Genomic DNA extraction from the blood cell samples was performed with the Qiagen DNeasy Blood Extraction Kit. V is shortened by 6 bases, J by 4 bases, and the region joining them spans 10 bases. The germline V gene (reference sequence) sets CDR1 to LNHDA and CDR2 to SQIVND. CDR3 length: 14 amino acids, cysteine to phenylalanine. Solely the CDR3 DNA is kept, with 42 bases framed from the first base. Beyond this particular receptor, the publication reports: Across donors, most TCR sequences were observed very rarely, whereas some public TCRs were present in many individuals. In this cohort, only TCR beta chains were sequenced, and detectable features were limited by the absence of alpha or paired-chain data. A further reported finding was that TCR beta sequences accurately predicted the HLA-A and HLA-B alleles for most subjects in the first cohort. The only immune exposure information available for the cohort was CMV serostatus. A later analysis found that most CMV-associated TCR beta chains appeared HLA-restricted, with HLA associations seemingly driven largely by CMV exposure. Because the 87-base-pair reads could not distinguish some IMGT-functional V segments, including TRBV6-2 and TRBV6-3, those segments were excluded. According to a later genetic analysis, donors in an Asian-associated ancestry cluster had fewer N-insertions in productive TCRs than the approximately 700-donor mean. The presence/absence analyses assumed that sequencing depth was roughly uniform across donors, and that assumption may not be true. A later genetic analysis associated a missense DCLRE1C variant with V-gene and J-gene trimming of TCR beta chains, and an independent cohort replicated the association. The sequencing pipeline was judged likely to have produced a cluster of highly shared sequence variants as a technical artifact. In vitro tests confirmed that a few of the cytomegalovirus-associated TCR beta chains recognize cytomegalovirus antigens. In a later analysis, HLA-associated TCR beta chains were found to be more clonally expanded and to have lower generation probabilities than equally common non-associated chains. The classifier was reported to diagnose cytomegalovirus status with high specificity and sensitivity in both the original cohort and the validation cohort. According to a later analysis, TCR association rates differed among HLA loci, with DRB1 alleles showing the most associated TCRs and HLA-C alleles showing the fewest. According to the authors, the approach could potentially be generalized to other disease states and immunological phenotypes. Linkage disequilibrium might explain the correlated functional status among segregating V segments, but an unknown experimental factor could not be excluded. A later analysis reported that several top co-occurrence clusters appeared linked to parvovirus B19, influenza, CMV and Epstein-Barr virus. In an earlier analysis of about 600 of the donors, most TCR beta V segments appeared in productive rearrangements about 87% or about 30% of the time, broadly matching IMGT annotations. A later analysis associated 15,000 to 20,000 TCR beta sequences with specific HLA alleles at a false discovery rate of 0.05. Because counts were too low, some 17 rarely observed V segments, including chromosome 9 orphons, were excluded from the earlier analysis of fewer than 650 of the donors. In the study, around 160 TCR beta chains were listed as associated with cytomegalovirus. Strong co-occurrence of HLA alleles, especially DR and DQ, made assigning TCR associations to individual alleles difficult. Because HLA typing was unavailable for some donors at each locus, only the typed subset was used in association tests.

Details on this clone: The clone's antigen remains unknown.

Library preparation used the immunoSEQ multiplex PCR assay. The multiplex PCR relied on a mix of 60 forward primers for TCR Vbeta segments and 13 reverse primers for TCR Jbeta segments. The CDR3 region of rearranged TCR beta genes was amplified from genomic DNA by a multiplex PCR assay. The Illumina HiSeq System was used to sequence the amplified TCR beta libraries as 87-base-pair reads. Under the source paper's analysis protocol: A later analysis counted approximately 74 million unique TCR beta chains across the 500 to 850 repertoires, and roughly 9.9 million of these chains were shared by at least two donors. To remove PCR and sequencing errors, raw reads were error-corrected and collapsed into unique sequences using a nearest-neighbor algorithm that merged closely related sequences. CDR3 sequences were aligned to IMGT reference sequences to assign V, D and J gene segments. For a sequence to be retained, at least a six-nucleotide match to both a V gene segment and a J gene segment was required. A rearrangement counted as productive if the CDR3 had no stop codons and remained in frame with V and J, and every other rearrangement counted as non-productive. CDR3 was defined by IMGT convention, running from the second conserved V-encoded cysteine to the conserved J-encoded phenylalanine. The earlier analysis of about 560 of the donors excluded any sequence lacking an unambiguous match to a single V gene segment. In an earlier analysis of approximately 560 of the donors, a V segment was called functional when productive rearrangements were above 56.7%, and segregating when the standard deviation between donors exceeded 5%. A statistical classification framework was built for diagnosing cytomegalovirus status from the catalog of TCR beta chain sequences. In a later analysis, TCR nucleotide sequences were compared against IMGT/GENE-DB human TR gene sequences so that V and J genes could be assigned. The TCRdist pipeline was used in a later analysis to assign CDR3 sequences and most-parsimonious VDJ recombination scenarios. In a later analysis, each TCR beta chain was defined by its CDR3 amino acid sequence together with its V-gene family, and reads without a unique V-gene family were excluded. A later analysis removed 550 to 700 highly shared, low-generation-probability nucleotide sequences to deal with suspected cross-contamination and a sequencing artifact. In a later analysis, a clonal expansion index was calculated for each public chain from normalized within-repertoire ranks of inferred template counts. Generation probabilities in a later analysis came from a VDJ recombination model fitted to out-of-frame rearrangements, and those results were checked against IGoR. In a later analysis, hypergeometric tests were used to score TCR-TCR, TCR-HLA and TCR-CMV co-occurrence, with a repertoire-size bias correction applied to TCR pairs. In a later analysis, false discovery rates were estimated by permuting HLA or CMV assignments 20 times. In a later analysis, co-occurring TCRs were grouped using DBSCAN, and TCRdist sequence similarity was added for clustering within HLA-allele-positive subsets. For co-occurrence clustering, repertoires with fewer than 30,000 or more than 120,000 public chains were excluded, along with several repertoires with anomalous nucleotide sharing. The immuneACCESS repertoire file appears here via TCRdb, limited to in-frame rearrangements. These files lack a portion of the clones; in checked studies, under half of the deficit traces to unresolved V genes, and the cause of the others is not known. V and J calls and clone size are given by that table; D and trimming were obtained from the DNA. The table held for this sample gives 120,000 to 150,000 clones. The ten most abundant clones make up around 1.7% of the sample.

The origin of this receptor is a woman in her forties or fifties in good health and CMV-seronegative. Here the chain combines TRBV19 and TRBJ1-6, with the D gene uncertain. Sequencing used PBMCs. The nucleotides are TGTGCCAGTAGGGGCCGCAGTTATAATTCACCCCTCCACTTT. Translated, this gives CASRGRSYNSPLHF.